This T cell receptor beta chain appears in the sequencing data of a study of T cell changes during pregnancy in multiple sclerosis. CDR1 is SGHDN and CDR2 is FVKESK in the germline V gene. Trimming at V came to 5 bases and at J to 8 bases, leaving 8 bases not matched to a gene. The CDR3 has 13 residues. Only in-frame clones appear in the TCRdb table, and some are missing; sequencing was by immunoSEQ multiplex PCR. The table lists fewer than 35,000 clones, about 90% of them singletons. The rearrangement uses TRBV14 and TRBJ1-2; 7 bases are a match to TRBD1. The source material was CD4+ T cells from peripheral blood mononuclear cells, sampled in the third trimester of pregnancy. The receptor's source is a female donor in good health, enrolled as a control in a pregnancy study. This CDR3 is CASSVQGNKGYTF. CDR3 nucleotides: TGTGCCAGCAGCGTACAGGGGAATAAAGGCTACACCTTC.